This T cell receptor beta chain was retrieved from a study of blood T cell repertoires in COVID-19. Study details: Samples representing acute and convalescent COVID-19 were sourced from the United States, Italy and Spain.

Here immunoSEQ multiplex PCR was the method, and the copy in TCRdb shows in-frame clones only, minus some. The sample gives about 130,000 clones, more than 70% of which show up once; 12% is in the top ten. The CDR3 consists of 14 residues. Germline V gives CDR1 LNHDA, CDR2 SQIVND (reference sequence). The junction had 0 bases not matched to a gene; V was cut back by 1 base and J by 3 bases. The chain links TRBV19 to TRBJ2-7, with TRBD2 identical over 10 bases. This TCR was sampled from a woman aged 25 to 39 who had recovered from COVID-19. The material sequenced was peripheral blood. The CDR3 DNA reads TGTGCCAGTAGTATAGGGACTAGCGGCTACGAGCAGTACTTC. It encodes CASSIGTSGYEQYF.